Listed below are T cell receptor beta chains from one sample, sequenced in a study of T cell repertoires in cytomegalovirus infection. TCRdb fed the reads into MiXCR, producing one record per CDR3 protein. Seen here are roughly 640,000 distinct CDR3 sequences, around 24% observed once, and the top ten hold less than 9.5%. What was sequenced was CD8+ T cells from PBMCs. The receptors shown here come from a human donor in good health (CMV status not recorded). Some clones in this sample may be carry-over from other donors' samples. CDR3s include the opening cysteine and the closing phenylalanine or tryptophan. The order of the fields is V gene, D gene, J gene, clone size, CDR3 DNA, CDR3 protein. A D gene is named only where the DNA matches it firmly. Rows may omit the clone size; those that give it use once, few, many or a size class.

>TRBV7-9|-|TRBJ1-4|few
TGTGCCAGCAGCTTAGACGACGCCGAGGGGGAAAAACTGTTTTTT
CASSLDDAEGEKLFF
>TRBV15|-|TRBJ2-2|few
TGTGCCACCAGCGAGTGGGGAATCGGGGAGCTGTTTTTT
CATSEWGIGELFF
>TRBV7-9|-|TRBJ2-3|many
TGTGCCAGCACCTTAGGACAGTCTAGCACAGATACGCAGTATTTT
CASTLGQSSTDTQYF
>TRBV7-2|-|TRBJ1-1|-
TGTGCCAGCAGCTTTGTGGGTACTGAAGCTTTCTTT
CASSFVGTEAFF
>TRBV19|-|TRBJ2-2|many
TGTGCCAGTAGTATCAGCAATCTCGGGGAGCTGTTTTTT
CASSISNLGELFF
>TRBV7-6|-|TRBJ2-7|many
TGTGCCAGCAGCTTAGGGGACGGTCCCTACGAGCAGTACTTC
CASSLGDGPYEQYF
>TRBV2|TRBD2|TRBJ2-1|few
TGTGCCAGCAGTGTACTAGCGGGGACGAACAATGAGCAGTTCTTC
CASSVLAGTNNEQFF
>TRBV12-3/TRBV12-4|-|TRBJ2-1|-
TGTGCCAGCCGCCAGGGGGGAGTGTGGAATGAGCAGTTCTTC
CASRQGGVWNEQFF
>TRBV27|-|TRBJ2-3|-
TGTGCCAGCACCCCCACCCCCATTCACACAGATACGCAGTATTTT
CASTPTPIHTDTQYF
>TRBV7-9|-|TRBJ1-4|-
TGTGCCAGCAGCGGAAGACAGTTAGAACTGTTTTTT
CASSGRQLELFF
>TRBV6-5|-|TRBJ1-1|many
TGTGCCAGCAGTTACGGGGGTTTTGGGCCTGAAGCTTTCTTT
CASSYGGFGPEAFF
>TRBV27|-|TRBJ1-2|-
TGTGCCAGCAGTTTCCACGGGAATTTTTATGGCTACACCTTC
CASSFHGNFYGYTF
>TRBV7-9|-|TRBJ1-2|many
TGTGCCAGCAGCTACCCCGGGACAAAGCACGGCTACACCTTC
CASSYPGTKHGYTF
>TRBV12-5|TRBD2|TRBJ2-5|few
TGTGCTAGTGGTCCCCTCCCAGCGGGGCCTCAAGAGACCCAGTACTTC
CASGPLPAGPQETQYF
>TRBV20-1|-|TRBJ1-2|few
TGCAGTGCCCCGTCCTTCAACTATGGCTACACCTTC
CSAPSFNYGYTF
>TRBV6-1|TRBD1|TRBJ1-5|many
TGTGCCACCCAGACAGGGGCGGGTCAGCCCCAGCATTTT
CATQTGAGQPQHF
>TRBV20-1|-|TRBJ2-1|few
TGCAGTGCTAGAGGGTATGAGCAGTTCTTC
CSARGYEQFF
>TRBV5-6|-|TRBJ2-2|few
TGTGCCAGCAGCTTGAAGGCCGGGGGCCTGGCCGGGGAGCTGTTTTTT
CASSLKAGGLAGELFF
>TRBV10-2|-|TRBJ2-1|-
TGCGCCAGCAGGCAGGGGAGGAATGAGCAGTTCTTC
CASRQGRNEQFF
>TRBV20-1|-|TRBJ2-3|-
TGCAGTGCTAGAGTTTTTAGGGGCAGCACAGATACGCAGTATTTT
CSARVFRGSTDTQYF
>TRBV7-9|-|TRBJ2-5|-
TGTGCCAGCAGCCAATCCGCGTCACGGGAGACCCAGTACTTC
CASSQSASRETQYF
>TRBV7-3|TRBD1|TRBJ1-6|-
TGTGCCAGCAGCCGGACAGGGGGCCGGAATTCACCCCTCCACTTT
CASSRTGGRNSPLHF
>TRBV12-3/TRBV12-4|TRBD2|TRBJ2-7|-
TGTGCCAGCAGTGTCAGCCGGGGGGGCCTTTACGAGCAGTACTTC
CASSVSRGGLYEQYF
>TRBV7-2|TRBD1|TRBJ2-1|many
TGTGCCAGCAGCCTACGGACAGGGGAAGCGACCTACAATGAGCAGTTCTTC
CASSLRTGEATYNEQFF
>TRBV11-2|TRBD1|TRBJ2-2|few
TGTGCCATCACTGACAGGGAAGACGGGGAGCTGTTTTTT
CAITDREDGELFF
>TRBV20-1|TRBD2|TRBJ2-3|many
TGCAGTGCCCCCGGGACTAGCGGGAGCACAGATACGCAGTATTTT
CSAPGTSGSTDTQYF
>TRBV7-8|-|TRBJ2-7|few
TGTGCCAGCAGCTTAGAAACCCTAAGGGGCTACGAGCAGTACTTC
CASSLETLRGYEQYF
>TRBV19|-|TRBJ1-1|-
TGTGCCAGTACCATGGGGGACGGGAACACTGAAGCTTTCTTT
CASTMGDGNTEAFF
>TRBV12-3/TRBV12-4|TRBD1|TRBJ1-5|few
TGTGCCAGCAGGTCGGGACAGTCCAATCAGCCCCAGCATTTT
CASRSGQSNQPQHF
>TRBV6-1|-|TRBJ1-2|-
TGTGCCAGCAGTGTTCCTAACTATGGCTACACCTTC
CASSVPNYGYTF
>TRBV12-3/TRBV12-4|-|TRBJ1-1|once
TGTGCCAGCAGAACCTCCTTCTTTGTGACTGAAGCTTTCTTT
CASRTSFFVTEAFF
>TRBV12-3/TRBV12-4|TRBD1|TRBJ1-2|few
TGTGCCAGCAGTTGGGGGCCTAGGACAGGCAACGGCTACACCTTC
CASSWGPRTGNGYTF
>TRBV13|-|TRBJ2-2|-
TGTGCCAGCAGCTTAGAGGGGGACCCGAACACCGGGGAGCTGTTTTTT
CASSLEGDPNTGELFF
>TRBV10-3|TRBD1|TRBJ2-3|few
TGTGCCACCTACAGGGGGCTATCGGACACAGATACGCAGTATTTT
CATYRGLSDTDTQYF
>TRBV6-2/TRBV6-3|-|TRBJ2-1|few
TGTGCCAGCAGTGTCGGGGCCCTGGAGCAGTTCTTC
CASSVGALEQFF
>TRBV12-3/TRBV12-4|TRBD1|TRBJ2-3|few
TGTGCCAGCAGTGCGAAGACAGGGGGGAGCACAGATACGCAGTATTTT
CASSAKTGGSTDTQYF
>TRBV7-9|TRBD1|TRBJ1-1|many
TGTGCCAGCAGCATACAGGGGGCTGGTGAAGCTTTCTTT
CASSIQGAGEAFF
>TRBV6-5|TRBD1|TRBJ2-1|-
TGTGCCAGCAGTCCTATCCGGGACAGGGGGACCAATGAGCAGTTCTTC
CASSPIRDRGTNEQFF
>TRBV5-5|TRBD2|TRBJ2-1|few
TGTGCCAGCAGCTTGGTCAGGCTAGCGGCGTACAATGAGCAGTTCTTC
CASSLVRLAAYNEQFF
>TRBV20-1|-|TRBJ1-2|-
TGCAGTGCTAGAGATCGAGGCTCCCACTATGGCTACACCTTC
CSARDRGSHYGYTF
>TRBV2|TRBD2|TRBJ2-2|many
TGTGCCAGCAGTTCCGGACTAGCGGGGGTTGGCACCGGGGAGCTGTTTTTT
CASSSGLAGVGTGELFF
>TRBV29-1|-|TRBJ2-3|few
TGCAGCCCCGTGGGGGACATTCCGAGCACAGATACGCAGTATTTT
CSPVGDIPSTDTQYF
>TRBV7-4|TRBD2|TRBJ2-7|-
TGTGCCAACAGCCCATACCCCGGACTAGCGGACACCTACGAGCAGTACTTC
CANSPYPGLADTYEQYF